This TCR beta chain was documented in a study of shared clonotypes between healthy human individuals. Study outcomes and limitations: Lower generation probabilities were found for non-shared clonotypes than for those shared by all four donors.

This clone was found once. The antigen is not known. Naive CD8 cells were CD45RO-negative, positively selected for CCR7, excluding terminally differentiated effector memory CD45RA+ cells. In the original processing: Quality scores were absent from the junction-only immunoSEQ sequences, so filtering differed. The data were produced by immunoSEQ multiplex PCR, yet TCRdb's version contains in-frame clones alone and is incomplete. Clonal size and the V and J genes are those of that table, whereas D and trimming came from the DNA. The sample includes some 740,000 clones, almost 95% seen only once; the top ten take approximately 25%. Germline V gene data show CDR1 as SEHNR and CDR2 as FQNEAQ (reference sequence). The CDR3 has 14 residues. V lost 6 bases and J 8 bases, leaving 14 bases between the germline ends.

The sequenced sample consisted of naive CD8+ T cells sorted from blood. V and J are TRBV7-9 and TRBJ1-6, with D perhaps matching TRBD1 (5 bases). This receptor was taken from a man under 40 in good health. The CDR3 sequence is CASRNAGQDSPLHF. CDR3 DNA: TGTGCCAGCAGGAACGCGGGGCAGGATTCACCCCTCCACTTT.